Included here is one TCR beta chain sequence, with context. The data derive from a study of response to subunit inactivated influenza vaccine. TCRdb passed the RT-PCR reads through MiXCR, listing each CDR3 protein once. The sample holds about 540,000 distinct CDR3 sequences, roughly 25% seen once. Germline values: CDR1 KGHSH, CDR2 LQKENI. V lost 4 bases and J 5 bases, leaving 15 bases between the germline ends. The CDR3 spans 14 residues. These data also featured in a second study, about T cells expressing NK-cell markers. That work states: TCR beta libraries carry UMIs added by 5'RACE template switching. Serological testing identified most of the eight sequenced donors as HCMV-seropositive and one as seronegative. In several experiments, sorting was confined to alpha-beta TCR T cells through use of an anti-gamma-delta TCR antibody. The CD3+CD56-NKG2C+ fraction of several donors was likewise dominated by these clonotypes.

Sequenced material: CD4+ T cells sorted from PBMCs, taken roughly 12 days after vaccination. The receptor was derived from a man in his fifties or sixties who received an inactivated influenza vaccine. The rearrangement joins TRBV18 to TRBJ2-7, with a possible D match to TRBD1 (7 bases). The DNA for the CDR3 is TGTGCCAGCTCACTCCAGACAGGGAGGAACGAGCAGTACTTC. Translated: CASSLQTGRNEQYF.